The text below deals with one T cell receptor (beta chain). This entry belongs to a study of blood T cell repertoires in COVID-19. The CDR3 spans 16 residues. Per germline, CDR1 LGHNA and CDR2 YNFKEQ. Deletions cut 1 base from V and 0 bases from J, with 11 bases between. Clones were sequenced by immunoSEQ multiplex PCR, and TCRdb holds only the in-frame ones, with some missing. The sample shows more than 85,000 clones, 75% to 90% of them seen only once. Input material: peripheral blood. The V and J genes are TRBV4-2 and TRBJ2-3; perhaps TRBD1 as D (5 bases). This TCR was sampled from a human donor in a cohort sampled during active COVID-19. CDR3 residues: CASSQAPGQSTDTQYF. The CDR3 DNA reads TGTGCCAGCAGCCAAGCACCAGGGCAAAGCACAGATACGCAGTATTTT.